The 21 T cell receptor beta chains listed next were all sequenced from one sample in a study of radiation and T cells in renal cell carcinoma. Treatment meaning: 15 Gy SBRT to primary tumor, nephrectomy 4 weeks later. Assay used: immunoSEQ multiplex PCR; TCRdb lists only in-frame clones, some missing. Of 7,000 to 9,500 clones listed, less than 75% were seen once; the top ten hold about 19%. The sample consisted of tumor tissue, taken from a patient whose treatment included radiotherapy and nephrectomy. Receptors originate from a man in his sixties with renal cell carcinoma.

The chain uses TRBV4-1 and TRBJ2-7; 9 bases fit TRBD2. The CDR3 sequence is 16 residues long. Unmatched junction bases numbered 6, after V lost 3 bases and J lost 0 bases. The germline gives CDR1 MGHRA, CDR2 YSYEKL. In nucleotides, the CDR3 is TGCGCCAGCAGCCAGCCGCCGGGACTAGCCTCCTACGAGCAGTACTTC. Protein sequence: CASSQPPGLASYEQYF.

This clone was found a few times. This sequence joins TRBV11-1 and TRBJ2-7; D gene uncertain. The germline V gene has CDR1 SGHAT and CDR2 FQDESV (reference sequence). CDR3 size: 12 residues. The germline V and J ends were trimmed by 4 bases and 5 bases, with 9 bases remaining between them. The CDR3 protein is CASSWRQDEQYF. CDR3 in DNA: TGTGCCAGCAGCTGGCGGCAGGACGAGCAGTACTTC. Full variable domain (rest looked up from reference TRBV11-1 and TRBJ2-7): EAEVAQSPRYKITEKSQAVAFWCDPISGHATLYWYRQILGQGPELLVQFQDESVVDDSQLPKDRFSAERLKGVDSTLKIQPAELGDSAMYLCASSWRQDEQYFGPGTRLTVT.

The sample holds one count of this clone. The chain employs TRBV19 and TRBJ1-5, with TRBD1 identical over 7 bases. V gave up 2 bases and J gave up 4 bases; unmatched junction bases: 8. CDR1 and CDR2 (germline): LNHDA, SQIVND (reference sequence). CDR3 size: 16 residues. This chain's CDR3 is CASSIKTGSVNQPQHF. The DNA of the CDR3 is TGTGCCAGTAGTATAAAGACAGGGTCGGTGAATCAGCCCCAGCATTTT.

This chain joins TRBV12-5 and TRBJ2-7; unclear D gene. Germline CDR1 and CDR2: LGHNT and FRNRAP. CDR3 length equals 12 residues. With 9 bases removed from V and 0 bases from J, the gap between germline ends came to 9 bases. The CDR3 here is CASLRPSYEQYF. DNA of the CDR3: TGTGCTAGCCTCCGGCCCTCCTACGAGCAGTACTTC.

This clone occurred once. The CDR3 DNA reads TGTGCCAGCAGCTTATCTCGCGGACCGCAAGAGACCCAGTACTTC. Translation: CASSLSRGPQETQYF. The chain combines TRBV7-8 with TRBJ2-5; D is unclear. The CDR3 spans 15 residues. Germline V gene data show CDR1 as SGHVS and CDR2 as FQNEAQ. Trimming left V 2 bases short and J 2 bases short, with 12 bases between.

This rearrangement joins TRBV9 to TRBJ2-5; D could derive from TRBD1 or TRBD2 (5 bases each). This CDR3 has 18 amino acids. V was pared by 0 bases and J by 2 bases, with 20 bases between. Per germline, CDR1 SGDLS and CDR2 YYNGEE. For the CDR3, the DNA is TGTGCCAGCAGCGTAGGGCTGAGGGGAAGGGGTTTGCAAGAGACCCAGTACTTC. Protein: CASSVGLRGRGLQETQYF.

The genes are TRBV5-1 and TRBJ1-1, with a weak D call TRBD1 (5 bases). CDR1 and CDR2 from the germline V gene are SGHRS and YFSETQ. Trimming shortened V by 4 bases and J by 1 base, and 11 bases separated the two germline ends. The CDR3 is made up of 14 amino acids. The CDR3 region is CASSRREENTEAFF. DNA of the CDR3: TGCGCCAGCAGCCGCAGGGAGGAGAACACTGAAGCTTTCTTT.

This chain uses TRBV6-1 with TRBJ1-2; the D gene is possibly TRBD1 (6 bases). The V and J ends lost 8 bases and 0 bases respectively, with 16 bases between them. Looked up from germline, CDR1 is MNHNS and CDR2 is SASEGT. The CDR3 has 15 residues. The CDR3 loop is CASLKQGSANYGYTF. The CDR3 nucleotides read TGTGCCAGCCTAAAACAGGGCTCAGCTAACTATGGCTACACCTTC.

The chain has TRBV7-8 and TRBJ1-2; 9 positions match TRBD1. The CDR3 runs 16 residues. Unmatched junction bases numbered 7, after V lost 1 base and J lost 4 bases. Germline values: CDR1 SGHVS, CDR2 FQNEAQ. The CDR3 DNA sequence: TGTGCCAGCAGCTTAGGGGGACAGGGTTTCGGCTATGGCTACACCTTC. It translates to CASSLGGQGFGYGYTF.

The chain couples TRBV27 to TRBJ2-3; D unclear. CDR1 and CDR2 (germline): MNHEY, SMNVEV (reference sequence). This CDR3 spans 14 amino acids. The germline V and J ends were trimmed by 2 bases and 6 bases, with 12 bases remaining between them. The CDR3 DNA reads TGTGCCAGCAGTTTAGGAACAGTCTGGGATACGCAGTATTTT. Protein: CASSLGTVWDTQYF.

The chain is built from TRBV19 and TRBJ1-6; possibly TRBD1 for D (5 bases). This CDR3 is built from 14 residues. Looked up from germline, CDR1 is LNHDA and CDR2 is SQIVND (reference sequence). V lost 8 bases and J lost 0, with 8 bases in between. In DNA form, the CDR3 reads TGTGCCAGTGGGGACGGCTCCTATAATTCACCCCTCCACTTT. Amino acids: CASGDGSYNSPLHF.

The chain carries TRBV30 and TRBJ1-2, with TRBD1 identical over 9 bases. The CDR3 totals 12 residues. CDR1 is GTSNPN and CDR2 is SVGIG in the germline V gene (reference sequence). The V and J ends lost 3 bases and 8 bases, in that order; junction bases with no gene match: 4. The CDR3 spells CAWSGTGNGYTF. The CDR3 DNA sequence: TGTGCCTGGAGCGGGACAGGGAACGGCTACACCTTC.

The chain recombines TRBV27 with TRBJ1-5; TRBD1 agrees at 10 bases. The CDR3 runs 16 residues. V was pared by 5 bases and J by 4 bases, with 8 bases of the junction left unmatched. Germline lookup yields CDR1 MNHEY and CDR2 SMNVEV (reference sequence). The CDR3 sequence: CASSADRGRRNQPQHF. CDR3 sequence (DNA): TGTGCCAGCAGTGCCGACAGGGGGCGTCGGAATCAGCCCCAGCATTTT.

The chain uses TRBV6-4 and TRBJ1-5; D gene ambiguous. The V gene's germline CDR1 is MRHNA and CDR2 SNTAGT. Trimming removed 6 bases at V and 0 bases at J, with 12 bases between. The CDR3 loop spans 15 amino acids. Written as DNA, the CDR3 is TGTGCCAGCAGCGAGCCAATTTTTAGCAATCAGCCCCAGCATTTT. Translating gives CASSEPIFSNQPQHF.

This rearrangement joins TRBV28 to TRBJ2-2; 11 bases match TRBD1. This CDR3 comprises 18 residues. Germline lookup yields CDR1 MDHEN and CDR2 SYDVKM. J gave up 4 bases and V 2 bases, and 9 bases lay outside the gene matches. The CDR3 here is CASSLVGGQGDGTGELFF. As DNA, the CDR3 is TGTGCCAGCAGTTTAGTAGGGGGACAGGGGGATGGCACCGGGGAGCTGTTTTTT.

The V and J genes are TRBV5-6 and TRBJ2-7; 9 bases fit TRBD1. V shed 3 bases and J 1 base; nucleotides not matched to a gene: 5. The germline V gene has CDR1 SGHDT and CDR2 YYEEEE. The CDR3 loop spans 15 amino acids. Here the CDR3 reads CASSSRDRVSYEQYF. In DNA, the CDR3 is TGTGCCAGCAGCTCCCGGGACAGGGTGTCCTACGAGCAGTACTTC. The complete variable domain, with remaining parts taken from reference TRBV5-6 and TRBJ2-7, reads DAGVTQSPTHLIKTRGQQVTLRCSPKSGHDTVSWYQQALGQGPQFIFQYYEEEERQRGNFPDRFSGHQFPNYSSELNVNALLLGDSALYLCASSSRDRVSYEQYFGPGTRLTVT.

Of note for this clone: A much more abundant neighbour one base away suggests this may be a read error. Other DNA sequences in the sample encode the same CDR3. The chain carries TRBV29-1 and TRBJ1-4, with D perhaps matching TRBD1 (6 bases). With 4 bases removed from V and 8 bases from J, the gap between germline ends came to 20 bases. This CDR3 contains 15 residues. Germline CDR1 is SQVTM and CDR2 is ANQGSEA. The CDR3 sequence is CSVGGGWGAGEKLFF. CDR3 in DNA: TGCAGCGTTGGGGGGGGATGGGGGGCTGGAGAAAAACTGTTTTTT.

Relative to its sample, this clone is medium-sized (0.01 to 0.1%). The rearrangement links TRBV10-3 to TRBJ1-2, with TRBD1 identical over 9 bases. Germline assignment: CDR1 ENHRY and CDR2 SYGVKD. V gave up 7 bases and J gave up 4 bases; unmatched junction bases: 4. There are 13 residues in the CDR3. The CDR3 sequence: CAITPTGGYGYTF. The CDR3 DNA sequence: TGTGCCATCACCCCGACAGGGGGCTATGGCTACACCTTC.

The chain couples TRBV4-1 to TRBJ1-4; 9 bases match TRBD1. This CDR3 is built from 16 residues. After removal of 1 base from V and 5 bases from J, the junction contained 5 bases not matched to a gene. CDR1 and CDR2 (germline): MGHRA, YSYEKL. The CDR3 nucleotides read TGCGCCAGCAGCCAAGGGGGGGGGACAGGGAATGAAAAACTGTTTTTT. It codes for CASSQGGGTGNEKLFF.

CDR3 loop: CASSEQGYEQYF. CDR3 sequence (DNA): TGTGCCAGCAGTGAACAGGGCTACGAGCAGTACTTC. The chain combines TRBV6-5 with TRBJ2-7; maybe TRBD1 (6 bases). The V and J ends lost 5 bases and 3 bases respectively, with 8 bases between them. CDR1 MNHEY and CDR2 SVGAGI come from the germline V gene. CDR3 size: 12 residues.

The chain links TRBV9 to TRBJ2-7, with a tentative D call TRBD1 (6 bases). The CDR3 loop spans 15 amino acids. Germline V gene lookup returns CDR1 SGDLS and CDR2 YYNGEE. V lost 1 base and J lost 0, with 11 bases in between. CDR3 amino acids: CASSVRTESSYEQYF. The CDR3 DNA follows: TGTGCCAGCAGCGTAAGGACAGAAAGCTCCTACGAGCAGTACTTC.